These 30 T cell receptor beta chains came from one sample sequenced in a study of blood T cell repertoires in COVID-19. Sequencing used immunoSEQ multiplex PCR; TCRdb keeps in-frame clones, though not all of them. The sample shows about 220,000 clones, about 80% of them seen only once. Material for sequencing was PBMCs or T cells enriched from blood (not recorded which). The receptors shown here come from a woman in her thirties or forties who had been exposed to COVID-19.

The V call is TRBV5-1, the J call TRBJ2-5, with D unresolved. This CDR3 comprises 14 residues. CDR1 is SGHRS, CDR2 YFSETQ, per germline. Trimming took off 2 bases at V and 1 base at J, with 9 bases between the two ends. DNA of the CDR3: TGCGCCAGCAGCTTCGCGGCGGTCCAAGAGACCCAGTACTTC. This gives the protein CASSFAAVQETQYF.

The chain is built from TRBV5-5 and TRBJ1-1; weak D call: TRBD1 (6 bases). CDR1 is SGHKS and CDR2 is YYEKEE in the germline V gene (reference sequence). The CDR3 is 15 residues long. V was clipped by 4 bases and J by 6 bases, with 19 bases between them. Here the CDR3 reads CASSITGSANAEAFF. Here the CDR3 DNA reads TGTGCCAGCAGCATCACAGGGTCCGCAAACGCTGAAGCTTTCTTT.

The rearrangement links TRBV27 to TRBJ1-5; a possible D gene is TRBD1 (6 bases). Germline CDR1 MNHEY, CDR2 SMNVEV (reference sequence). The CDR3 spans 16 residues. V lost 2 bases and J 4 bases, leaving 15 bases between the germline ends. CDR3 amino acids: CASSLTWGQWNQPQHF. The CDR3 region has the DNA TGTGCCAGCAGTTTAACGTGGGGGCAATGGAATCAGCCCCAGCATTTT.

The rearrangement joins TRBV6-5 to TRBJ1-5; unclear D gene. Germline V gene data show CDR1 as MNHEY and CDR2 as SVGAGI. V shed 7 bases and J shed 6 bases, with 13 bases lying between them. CDR3 length: 13 residues. The CDR3, as DNA: TGTGCCAGCAAACATGGCGGTCCTCAGCCCCAGCATTTT. It is translated as CASKHGGPQPQHF.

The rearrangement joins TRBV5-6 to TRBJ1-2; D not resolved. This CDR3 region has 12 residues. Germline V CDR1 and CDR2: SGHDT, YYEEEE. The V end was cut by 7 bases, the J end by 8 bases, with 15 bases between. Here the CDR3 DNA reads TGTGCCAGCTCCTCTCGGGTAAGGGGCTACACCTTC. Its translation: CASSSRVRGYTF.

The gene calls are TRBV10-2 and TRBJ2-1, with 9 bases matching TRBD1. Losses at the gene ends were 4 bases for V and 3 bases for J; bases not matched to a gene: 1. The length of the CDR3 is 14 residues. CDR1 and CDR2 from the germline V gene are WSHSY and SAAADI. The CDR3 DNA sequence: TGCGCCAGCAGTGGGGACAGGGTCTACAATGAGCAGTTCTTC. Protein product: CASSGDRVYNEQFF.

The chain carries TRBV3-1 (or the pseudogene TRBV3-2) and TRBJ2-3, with D perhaps matching TRBD2 (6 bases). Germline V lookup: CDR1 LGHDT, CDR2 YNNKEL (reference sequence). The CDR3 length is 13 residues. V was pared by 3 bases and J by 3 bases, with 7 bases between. CDR3 coding DNA: TGTGCCAGCAGCCAGGAGGGTACAGATACGCAGTATTTT. The encoded protein is CASSQEGTDTQYF.

The chain links TRBV7-8 to TRBJ1-3, with TRBD1 as a possible D gene (5 bases). There are 14 residues in the CDR3. Germline CDR1 reads SGHVS; CDR2 reads FQNEAQ. V was pared by 5 bases and J by 3 bases, with 11 bases between. CDR3 sequence (DNA): TGTGCCAGCAGCCCCCGGGGGGGTGGAAACACCATATATTTT. Translated, it gives CASSPRGGGNTIYF.

This chain connects TRBV28 to TRBJ1-2; D gene unclear. Trimming removed 6 bases from V and 0 bases from J, with 11 bases in between. Germline V lookup: CDR1 MDHEN, CDR2 SYDVKM. There are 14 residues in the CDR3. DNA of the CDR3: TGTGCCAGCAGGGTCTCGGGATCTAACTATGGCTACACCTTC. Translation: CASRVSGSNYGYTF.

The chain has TRBV9 and TRBJ1-3; TRBD1 matches 7 bases. Germline CDR1 and CDR2: SGDLS and YYNGEE. The CDR3 loop spans 16 amino acids. Trimming removed 3 bases from V and 0 bases from J; junction bases left unmatched: 6. CDR3 bases: TGTGCCAGCAGCGCCGGACAGGCGCGCTCTGGAAACACCATATATTTT. It specifies CASSAGQARSGNTIYF.

The chain couples TRBV27 to TRBJ1-5, with D unclear. Germline-derived CDR1 and CDR2 are MNHEY and SMNVEV (reference sequence). The germline V and J ends were trimmed by 8 bases and 5 bases, with 16 bases remaining between them. The CDR3 totals 14 residues. CDR3 amino acids: CASGFGGSHQPQHF. As DNA, the CDR3 is TGTGCCAGCGGGTTTGGAGGGAGCCATCAGCCCCAGCATTTT.

V is TRBV2 and J is TRBJ1-1, with D uncertain. V was trimmed by 8 bases and J by 3 bases, leaving 4 bases between them. CDR3 length: 10 residues. Per germline, CDR1 SNHLY and CDR2 FYNNEI. The CDR3 DNA sequence: TGTGCCAGCCGGTACACTGAAGCTTTCTTT. It translates to CASRYTEAFF. The full variable domain, rest sourced from reference TRBV2 and TRBJ1-1, is EPEVTQTPSHQVTQMGQEVILRCVPISNHLYFYWYRQILGQKVEFLVSFYNNEISEKSEIFDDQFSVERPDGSNFTLKIRSTKLEDSAMYFCASRYTEAFFGQGTRLTVV.

CDR3 region: CASSPGTGFQETQYF. The CDR3 nucleotides are TGCGCCAGCAGCCCGGGGACAGGGTTCCAAGAGACCCAGTACTTC. The chain has TRBV5-1 and TRBJ2-5, with 9 bases lining up with TRBD1. With V trimmed by 4 bases and J by 1 base, 5 bases remained unmatched. Germline lookup yields CDR1 SGHRS and CDR2 YFSETQ. CDR3 size: 15 residues.

V gene TRBV11-2 combines with J gene TRBJ2-7; 12 nucleotides agree with TRBD2. Germline CDR1 reads SGHAT; CDR2 reads FQNNGV. This CDR3 region has 15 residues. Trimming cost V 5 bases and J 3 bases; bases outside gene matches: 5. The CDR3: CASSPGLAGHYEQYF. The CDR3 nucleotides are TGTGCCAGCAGCCCAGGACTAGCGGGGCACTACGAGCAGTACTTC.

This rearrangement joins TRBV5-1 to TRBJ1-4, with D tentatively TRBD1 (5 bases). V lost 6 bases to trimming and J lost 6 bases, with 15 bases between them. There are 14 residues in the CDR3. CDR1 and CDR2 from the germline V gene are SGHRS and YFSETQ. CDR3 loop: CASTSRGLDEKLFF. DNA of the CDR3: TGCGCCAGCACCTCCCGGGGGTTGGATGAAAAACTGTTTTTT.

The genes are TRBV7-9 and TRBJ1-2; 8 bases line up with TRBD1. The CDR3 totals 14 residues. In germline, CDR1 is SEHNR, CDR2 FQNEAQ (reference sequence). The V gene end was trimmed by 3 bases and the J gene end by 4 bases; junction bases not matched to a gene: 4. In DNA, the CDR3 is TGTGCCAGCAGCTTGGACAGGGAGCGCTATGGCTACACCTTC. It encodes CASSLDRERYGYTF.

About this clone itself: A read error may account for a junction end that differs from germline. Additional DNA sequences in this sample encode the identical CDR3. The chain is built from TRBV7-9 and TRBJ2-2, with a possible D match to TRBD2 (6 bases). Germline CDR1 reads SEHNR; CDR2 reads FQNEAQ (reference sequence). This CDR3 contains 15 residues. The CDR3 coding sequence is TGTGCCAGCAGCGCGGGGTTAGCAGGGACCGGAGAGCTGTTTTTT. It encodes CASSAGLAGTGELFF.

The chain uses TRBV10-3 and TRBJ2-5, with D possibly TRBD2 on 5 matching bases. In germline, CDR1 is ENHRY, CDR2 SYGVKD. This CDR3 is built from 13 residues. Trimming took 2 bases from V and 5 from J, leaving 9 bases between them. The CDR3 DNA sequence: TGTGCCATCAGTGAGAGGTCGGGGGAGACCCAGTACTTC. Amino acids: CAISERSGETQYF.

The chain combines TRBV27 with TRBJ1-5, with a possible D match to TRBD1 (6 bases). Trimming pared 3 bases from V and 7 bases from J, leaving 16 bases between. The length of the CDR3 is 15 residues. The germline gives CDR1 MNHEY, CDR2 SMNVEV (reference sequence). Written as DNA, the CDR3 is TGTGCCAGCAGTTTGCGTTCGACAGGAGGACAGCCCCAGCATTTT. Its translation is CASSLRSTGGQPQHF.

V is TRBV7-2 and J is TRBJ2-5, with a tentative D call TRBD2 (6 bases). This CDR3 comprises 17 residues. Per the germline V gene, CDR1 is SGHTA and CDR2 is FQGNSA. Trimming shortened V by 0 bases and J by 3 bases, and 17 bases separated the two germline ends. The DNA for the CDR3 is TGTGCCAGCAGCTTAGCAACACTAGCTTTACAAAAAGAGACCCAGTACTTC. Its translation is CASSLATLALQKETQYF.

The J gene is TRBJ2-3, the V gene TRBV28; maybe TRBD1 (6 bases). V lost 1 base, J lost 2 bases, and 13 bases lay in between. CDR1 is MDHEN and CDR2 is SYDVKM in the germline V gene. There are 16 residues in the CDR3. CDR3 sequence (DNA): TGTGCCAGCAGTTTATCCACAGGGCTGTTCACAGATACGCAGTATTTT. As protein: CASSLSTGLFTDTQYF.

This chain uses TRBV5-4 with TRBJ2-3; maybe TRBD1 (6 bases). The germline V gene has CDR1 SGHNT and CDR2 YYREEE (reference sequence). With 4 bases removed from V and 3 bases from J, the gap between germline ends came to 12 bases. The CDR3 has 14 amino acids. CDR3 sequence: CASSRTTGTDTQYF. CDR3 in DNA: TGTGCCAGCAGCCGAACCACAGGGACAGATACGCAGTATTTT.

The chain uses TRBV27 and TRBJ1-2; the match to TRBD1 covers 7 bases. Germline values: CDR1 MNHEY, CDR2 SMNVEV (reference sequence). The length of the CDR3 is 19 residues. The V and J ends lost 2 bases and 2 bases, in that order; junction bases with no gene match: 17. The CDR3 here is CASSLNRGGVPNPNYGYTF. CDR3 nucleotides: TGTGCCAGCAGTTTAAACAGGGGAGGAGTACCTAACCCGAACTATGGCTACACCTTC.

The V call is TRBV20-1, the J call TRBJ2-1; 7 positions match TRBD2. Germline CDR1 DFQATT, CDR2 SNEGSKA (reference sequence). Losses at the gene ends were 3 bases for V and 4 bases for J; bases not matched to a gene: 3. The CDR3 length is 13 residues. The CDR3: CSASSGGYNEQFF. CDR3 nucleotide sequence: TGCAGTGCTAGTTCCGGGGGGTACAATGAGCAGTTCTTC.

This clone was seen more than once but under ten times. The chain's CDR3 is CASSSDRGQQPQHF. The CDR3, as DNA: TGTGCCAGCAGCTCAGACAGGGGTCAACAGCCCCAGCATTTT. V usage is TRBV5-6 and J usage is TRBJ1-5, with TRBD1 matching 8 bases. CDR1 is SGHDT, CDR2 YYEEEE, per germline. The trim removed 3 bases at V and 7 bases at J, leaving 6 bases unmatched. The CDR3 runs to 14 residues.

The rearrangement joins TRBV28 to TRBJ1-2, with TRBD1 as a possible D gene (6 bases). This CDR3 has 18 amino acids. Germline CDR1 MDHEN, CDR2 SYDVKM. Trimming shortened V by 1 base and J by 4 bases, and 22 bases separated the two germline ends. The CDR3 loop reads CASSLSPGSLQGSYGYTF. The CDR3 nucleotides are TGTGCCAGCAGTTTATCGCCGGGGAGCCTACAGGGTTCCTATGGCTACACCTTC.

This chain uses TRBV29-1 with TRBJ1-2; 10 bases line up with TRBD1. The CDR3 runs to 15 residues. Germline CDR1 is SQVTM and CDR2 is ANQGSEA. Trimming at V came to 5 bases and at J to 4 bases, leaving 10 bases not matched to a gene. For the CDR3, the DNA is TGCAGCGTTCTCTTCCGGGACAGGGGTCTCTATGGCTACACCTTC. This gives the protein CSVLFRDRGLYGYTF.

The sample holds a few counts of this clone. This chain uses TRBV5-1 with TRBJ2-7; 7 positions agree with TRBD1. This CDR3 has 13 residues. The V gene end was trimmed by 5 bases and the J gene end by 0 bases; junction bases not matched to a gene: 2. Germline V lookup: CDR1 SGHRS, CDR2 YFSETQ. The CDR3 bases are TGCGCCAGCAGGGCAGGGGGCTCCTACGAGCAGTACTTC. Translated: CASRAGGSYEQYF. The full variable domain, completed using reference TRBV5-1 and TRBJ2-7, is KAGVTQTPRYLIKTRGQQVTLSCSPISGHRSVSWYQQTPGQGLQFLFEYFSETQRNKGNFPGRFSGRQFSNSRSEMNVSTLELGDSALYLCASRAGGSYEQYFGPGTRLTVT.

Turning to this clone: This same CDR3 is encoded by further DNA sequences in the sample. The chain is built from TRBV4-3 and TRBJ2-5; D is perhaps TRBD2 (7 bases). Trimming stripped 1 base from V and 5 bases from J, with 17 bases between. The CDR3 is 16 residues long. Germline V CDR1 and CDR2: LGHNA, YSLEER. The CDR3 DNA reads TGCGCCAGCAGCCAAGGGCGCGGCGGGGGCGGGGAGACCCAGTACTTC. Translating gives CASSQGRGGGGETQYF.

V and J are TRBV5-6 and TRBJ1-5, with 9 positions matching TRBD1. V shed 5 bases, J shed 0 bases, and the junction held 9 bases outside the gene matches. Germline V gene data show CDR1 as SGHDT and CDR2 as YYEEEE. The CDR3 length is 17 residues. CDR3 loop: CASRKWTGVNSNQPQHF. DNA for the CDR3: TGTGCCAGCAGAAAGTGGACAGGGGTAAATAGCAATCAGCCCCAGCATTTT.